These 9 T cell receptor beta chains came from one sample sequenced in a study of blood T cell repertoires in COVID-19. This table comes from immunoSEQ multiplex PCR, and its TCRdb copy is limited to in-frame clones, with some not included. The table records about 480,000 clones, roughly 90% of them present only once. Material: PBMCs or T cells enriched from blood (not recorded which). All receptors derive from a woman in her forties who had recovered from COVID-19.

This clone has more than one count but fewer than ten. The gene calls are TRBV7-9 and TRBJ1-2; 7 nucleotides agree with TRBD1. Germline-derived CDR1 and CDR2 are SEHNR and FQNEAQ (reference sequence). Unmatched junction bases numbered 6, after V lost 5 bases and J lost 0 bases. The CDR3 length is 15 residues. CDR3 coding DNA: TGTGCCAGCAGCCCGTGGGACAGAGCTAACTATGGCTACACCTTC. Residues: CASSPWDRANYGYTF.

This chain connects TRBV9 to TRBJ2-1, with 10 nucleotides matching TRBD1. The CDR3 loop spans 16 amino acids. V trimming: 2 bases; J trimming: 9 bases; junction bases outside the gene matches: 11. Germline V gene data show CDR1 as SGDLS and CDR2 as YYNGEE. CDR3: CASSVRQGAGLGEQFF. DNA of the CDR3: TGTGCCAGCAGCGTCAGACAGGGGGCCGGCTTGGGTGAGCAGTTCTTC.

Only one count was recorded for this clone. Written as DNA, the CDR3 is TGTGCCAGTAGCCATGAGCGGGGCCGGGCTGAAGCTTTCTTT. Its translation: CASSHERGRAEAFF. The rearrangement joins TRBV19 to TRBJ1-1; a possible D gene is TRBD1 (5 bases). V was cut by 6 bases and J by 6 bases, with 17 bases left in between. CDR3 size: 14 residues. The germline gives CDR1 LNHDA, CDR2 SQIVND (reference sequence).

This chain links TRBV19 with TRBJ2-1; 9 bases are shared with TRBD2. The CDR3 loop spans 19 amino acids. V lost 4 bases and J lost 6; bases outside the gene matches: 19. Germline V gene lookup returns CDR1 LNHDA and CDR2 SQIVND (reference sequence). In DNA form, the CDR3 reads TGTGCCAGTAGTAAAATATGGCCCTTAGAGCGGGAGGCGATCAATGAGCAGTTCTTC. It yields the protein CASSKIWPLEREAINEQFF.

V gene TRBV7-2 combines with J gene TRBJ1-1; D not resolved. The CDR3 runs to 15 residues. Trimming took off 3 bases at V and 0 bases at J, with 11 bases between the two ends. The germline gives CDR1 SGHTA, CDR2 FQGNSA. In nucleotides, the CDR3 is TGTGCCAGCAGCTTCGGCGGGGTTATGAACACTGAAGCTTTCTTT. Encoded protein: CASSFGGVMNTEAFF.

The genes are TRBV5-6 and TRBJ1-5; 11 positions agree with TRBD1. The CDR3 covers 15 residues. Germline V lookup: CDR1 SGHDT, CDR2 YYEEEE. V was clipped by 2 bases and J by 9 bases; unmatched bases: 7. The CDR3 sequence is CASSFGRTGGGPQHF. CDR3 coding DNA: TGTGCCAGCAGCTTTGGGCGGACAGGGGGCGGGCCCCAGCATTTT. Full variable domain (rest looked up from reference TRBV5-6 and TRBJ1-5): DAGVTQSPTHLIKTRGQQVTLRCSPKSGHDTVSWYQQALGQGPQFIFQYYEEEERQRGNFPDRFSGHQFPNYSSELNVNALLLGDSALYLCASSFGRTGGGPQHFGDGTRLSIL.

J is TRBJ1-2 and V is TRBV5-8; 9 bases are shared with TRBD1. The CDR3 length is 19 residues. Germline V gene sequence: CDR1 SGHTS, CDR2 YDEGEE. V lost 0 bases and J lost 2; bases outside the gene matches: 14. For the CDR3, the DNA is TGTGCCAGCAGCTTGGCCCCCCGTTTAGGGACAGGGAGAAACTATGGCTACACCTTC. Amino acid sequence: CASSLAPRLGTGRNYGYTF.

The rearrangement joins TRBV12-5 to TRBJ2-1; 7 bases match TRBD2. The CDR3 runs to 14 residues. The germline V gene has CDR1 LGHNT and CDR2 FRNRAP. Trimming cost V 3 bases and J 9 bases; bases outside gene matches: 8. The CDR3: CASGFGEGLGEQFF. The DNA for the CDR3 is TGTGCTAGTGGTTTTGGGGAGGGCCTAGGTGAGCAGTTCTTC.

The chain combines TRBV7-2 with TRBJ1-3; tentative D call: TRBD1 (6 bases). This CDR3 contains 16 residues. V was cut by 1 base and J by 0 bases, with 10 bases left in between. Germline lookup yields CDR1 SGHTA and CDR2 FQGNSA. CDR3: CASSLVRGLSGNTIYF. The CDR3 DNA follows: TGTGCCAGCAGCTTAGTCAGGGGCCTCTCTGGAAACACCATATATTTT.